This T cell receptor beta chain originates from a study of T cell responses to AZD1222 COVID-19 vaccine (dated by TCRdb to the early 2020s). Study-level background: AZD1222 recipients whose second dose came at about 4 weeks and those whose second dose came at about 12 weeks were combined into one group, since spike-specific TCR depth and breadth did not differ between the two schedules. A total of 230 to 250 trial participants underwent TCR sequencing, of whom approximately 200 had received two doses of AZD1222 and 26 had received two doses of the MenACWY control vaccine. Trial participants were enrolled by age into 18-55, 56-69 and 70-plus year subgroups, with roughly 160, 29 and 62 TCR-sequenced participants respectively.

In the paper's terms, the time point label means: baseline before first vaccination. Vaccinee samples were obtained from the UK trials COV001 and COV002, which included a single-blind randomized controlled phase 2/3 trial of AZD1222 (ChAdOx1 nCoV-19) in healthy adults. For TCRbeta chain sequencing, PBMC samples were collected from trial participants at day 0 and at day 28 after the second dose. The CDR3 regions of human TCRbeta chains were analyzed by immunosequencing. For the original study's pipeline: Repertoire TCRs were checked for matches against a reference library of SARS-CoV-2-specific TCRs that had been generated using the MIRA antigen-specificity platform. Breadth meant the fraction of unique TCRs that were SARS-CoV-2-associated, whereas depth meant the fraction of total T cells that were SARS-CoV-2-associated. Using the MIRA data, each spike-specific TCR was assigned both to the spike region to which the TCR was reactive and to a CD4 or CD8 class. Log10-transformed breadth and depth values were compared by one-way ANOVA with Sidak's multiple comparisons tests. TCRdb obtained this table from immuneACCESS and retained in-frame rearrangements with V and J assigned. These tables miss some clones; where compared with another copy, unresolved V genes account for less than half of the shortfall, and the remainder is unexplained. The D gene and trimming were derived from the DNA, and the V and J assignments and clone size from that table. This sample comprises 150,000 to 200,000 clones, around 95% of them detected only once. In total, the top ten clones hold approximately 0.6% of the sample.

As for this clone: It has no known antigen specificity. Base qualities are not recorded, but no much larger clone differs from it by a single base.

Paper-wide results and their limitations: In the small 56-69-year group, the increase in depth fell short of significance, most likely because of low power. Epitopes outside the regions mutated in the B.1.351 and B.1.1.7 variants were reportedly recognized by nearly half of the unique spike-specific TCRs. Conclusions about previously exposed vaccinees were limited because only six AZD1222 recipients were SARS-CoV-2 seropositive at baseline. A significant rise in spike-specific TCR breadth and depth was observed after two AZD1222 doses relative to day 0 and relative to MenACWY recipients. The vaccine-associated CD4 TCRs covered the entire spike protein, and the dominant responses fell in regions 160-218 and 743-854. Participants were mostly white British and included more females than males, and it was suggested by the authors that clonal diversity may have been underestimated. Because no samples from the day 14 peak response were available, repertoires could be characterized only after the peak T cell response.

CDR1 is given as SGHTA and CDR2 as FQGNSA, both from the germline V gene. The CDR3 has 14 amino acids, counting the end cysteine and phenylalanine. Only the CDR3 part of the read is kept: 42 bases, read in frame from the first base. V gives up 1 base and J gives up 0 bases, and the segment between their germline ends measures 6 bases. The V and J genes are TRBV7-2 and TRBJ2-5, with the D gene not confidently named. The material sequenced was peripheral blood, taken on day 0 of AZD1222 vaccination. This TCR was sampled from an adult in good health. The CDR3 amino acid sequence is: CASSLVADQETQYF. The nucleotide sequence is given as TGTGCCAGCAGCTTAGTGGCTGACCAAGAGACCCAGTACTTC.